The source of this T cell receptor (beta chain) is a study of read filtering for tumor transcriptome and immune sequencing. Molecular barcoded adaptors covering alpha/delta and beta/gamma chains were used on around 400 ng RNA. TCRdb reanalysed the reads using MiXCR and keeps one entry per CDR3 protein. Among about 30,000 distinct CDR3 sequences, about 18% were seen once, and the ten largest hold under 20%. The sample consisted of a population of CD138-negative cells sorted from bone marrow. This receptor was taken from a donor at least 40 years old with multiple myeloma.

CDR3 in amino acids: CAWSETAVEAFF. CDR3 coding DNA: TGTGCCTGGAGTGAAACGGCGGTTGAAGCTTTCTTT. The chain is built from TRBV30 and TRBJ1-1; D remains ambiguous. Deletions cut 1 base from V and 7 bases from J, with 10 bases between. This CDR3 is 12 amino acids long. Germline-derived CDR1 and CDR2 are GTSNPN and SVGIG (reference sequence).